This entry features one TCR beta chain sequence. This specimen comes from a study of blood T cell repertoires in COVID-19. Study-level background: Whether acute or convalescent, the COVID-19 samples came from the United States, Italy and Spain. Sample material is recorded as cDNA or gDNA derived from T cells, B-cell-depleted T cells, or PBMCs.

How the authors handled the data: Scientists estimated how many nucleated cells there were by amplifying reference gene primers. This table comes from immunoSEQ multiplex PCR, and its TCRdb copy is limited to in-frame clones, with some not included. V and J calls plus clone size are reproduced from that table; the DNA served to infer D and trimming. In the table there are over 20,000 clones, around 92% of which are singletons. V trimming: 4 bases; J trimming: 5 bases; junction bases outside the gene matches: 7. The germline CDR1 and CDR2 sequences are SGHVS and FQNEAQ. The CDR3 loop spans 14 amino acids.

The V gene is TRBV7-8, the J gene TRBJ2-5, with 7 bases matching TRBD2. The specimen sequenced was peripheral blood. The TCR was taken from a human donor in a cohort sampled during active COVID-19. The CDR3 nucleotides read TGTGCCAGCAGCTCAACTAGCGAGTGGGAGACCCAGTACTTC. Its protein product is CASSSTSEWETQYF. Combining the CDR3 with reference TRBV7-8 and TRBJ2-5 gives the whole variable domain GAGVSQSPRYKVAKRGQDVALRCDPISGHVSLFWYQQALGQGPEFLTYFQNEAQLDKSGLPSDRFFAERPEGSVSTLKIQRTQQEDSAVYLCASSSTSEWETQYFGPGTRLLVL.